The next 2 T cell receptor beta chains were all read from a single sample in a study of blood T cells in healthy people across ages. The second PCR ran about 6 to 11 cycles with a sample-barcoded 5' primer and J-beta primers. TCRdb called the 5' RACE reads again in MiXCR, with one record for every CDR3 protein. Among 1.4 million or so distinct CDR3 sequences listed, about 45% were seen once. The material sequenced was blood. Every receptor here comes from a woman aged 18-29 years in good health.

The J gene is TRBJ2-1, the V gene TRBV7-9, with D possibly matching TRBD1 (6 bases). V was pared by 5 bases and J by 8 bases, with 19 bases between. This CDR3 has 15 amino acids. The germline V gene encodes CDR1 SEHNR and CDR2 FQNEAQ (reference sequence). The CDR3 bases are TGTGCCAGCAGCACTCAACTTCAGGGGTTGCATGAGCAGTTCTTC. Protein sequence: CASSTQLQGLHEQFF.

This clonotype was seen only once. CDR3 amino acids: CASSPTSGVDNEQFF. The DNA for the CDR3 is TGTGCCAGCAGTCCTACTAGCGGGGTAGACAATGAGCAGTTCTTC. The chain uses TRBV12-3 or TRBV12-4 and TRBJ2-1; 10 nucleotides agree with TRBD2. V lost 5 bases and J lost 5; bases outside the gene matches: 6. There are 15 residues in the CDR3.